The present TCR beta chain was sequenced within a study of cytomegalovirus exposure and HLA in healthy donors. Trimming took 1 base from V and 3 from J; bases not matched to a gene: 2. The CDR3 is made up of 14 amino acids. The germline V gene has CDR1 SGHNT and CDR2 YYREEE (reference sequence). Likely unrecorded immune exposures existed in these nominally healthy donors. Use of 60 Vbeta and 13 Jbeta primers characterized the PCR. Libraries were prepared by immunoSEQ multiplex PCR; TCRdb keeps only in-frame clonotypes and omits some of them. The sample has about 170,000 clones, 79% seen once. This clone was seen just once.

This clonotype originated in a woman between 45 and 60 years old in good health and CMV-seronegative. Sequenced sample: PBMCs. V usage is TRBV5-4 and J usage is TRBJ2-7, with 9 positions matching TRBD1. The CDR3 DNA follows: TGTGCCAGCAGCTTGCAGGGACAGGGCTACGAGCAGTACTTC. It yields the protein CASSLQGQGYEQYF.